This T cell receptor (beta chain) was sequenced in a study of T cells after yellow fever vaccination (dated by TCRdb to the late 2010s). Regarding the study in general: Libraries from fractions with low cell numbers were prepared with the SMART-Seq v4 Ultra Low Input RNA kit. Blood samples were taken at several timepoints before and after primary and secondary immunization, and bulk PBMC replicates and cell subsets were isolated. Two healthy male donors, one aged 18 to 30 and one aged 30 to 39 years, were included in the cohort. Bulk TCR alpha and beta repertoires were sequenced longitudinally to track T-cell clones before and after primary and booster YFV17D yellow fever vaccination.

On the study overall, not on this receptor specifically: Because abundant contaminating clonotypes from the bulk population could be contained in FACS-sorted repertoires, computational filtering was required. Because the study included only a couple of donors, the extent to which the findings can be generalized is limited. The secondary T-cell response was found to be weaker but faster than the primary response, with a peak reached on day 5 rather than on day 15. Most clones expanded after primary vaccination (almost 98% of CD4 and roughly 88% of CD8) were re-detected after the booster, suggesting that broad memory maintenance occurred. A small fraction of clonotypes appeared in both the CD4 and CD8 compartments, likely as a result of convergent recombination.

TCRdb lists the instrument as Illumina NovaSeq 6000. TCR cDNA was made using 5'RACE template switching, a step that added a universal primer site and unique molecular identifiers. Priming for cDNA synthesis came from both the TCR alpha and TCR beta constant segments. Library amplification used two PCR steps, and the second PCR step added sample barcodes and sequencing adapters. Sequencing of libraries was performed on Illumina HiSeq 2500 (2x100 bp) or NovaSeq (2x150 bp). Concerning the study's data processing: MIGEC was used to demultiplex reads and collapse the reads into UMI consensus sequences, and MiXCR was used for V(D)J alignment. Vaccine-responding clonotypes were defined with edgeR using replicate PBMC samples, requiring FDR below 0.01 and a log2 fold change above 5 up to day 15. Bulk clonotypes were assigned CD4 or CD8 identity according to which sequenced CD4 or CD8 repertoire held them at higher abundance. The raw public reads went through TCRdb reprocessing: fastp at Q25, MiXCR clone calling, in-frame beta chains kept. Each CDR3 protein appears once, grouped with its most common genes and DNA. TCRdb's processing, not the study's, gives the V and J calls here. The sample includes approximately 240,000 distinct CDR3 sequences, with 3.6% observed a single time. Of the sample, about a fifth falls within the top ten clones.

This specimen's treatment or condition label, interpreted: live attenuated yellow fever vaccine strain. At each blood-draw timepoint, two biological replicates of bulk PBMCs were collected. PBMCs were isolated from peripheral blood using a standard Ficoll-Paque protocol. TriZol was used to extract RNA from bulk PBMCs, CD4 and CD8 fractions, and dextramer-positive and dextramer-negative fractions. This clonotype was recorded many times. Its antigen specificity is not known. No much larger clonotype is one base removed from it; base qualities were not supplied. The sequences come from PBMCs, collected 15 days after the yellow fever booster vaccination. The receptor's source is a man between 18 and 29 years old who received the YFV17D yellow fever vaccine.

The sequenced DNA is TGCGCCAGCAGCTTGGAGGACAGGGGTTCACCCCTCCACTTT. Its coded protein is CASSLEDRGSPLHF. The chain uses TRBV5-1 and TRBJ1-6, with 9 bases in between that match TRBD1. The CDR3 measures 14 amino acids from cysteine to phenylalanine. The retained sequence is limited to the CDR3, 42 bases, with the frame set at the first base. The germline V and J ends show losses of 0 bases and 9 bases respectively, and no gene match explains 1 base of the junction. The germline V gene specifies SGHRS as CDR1 and YFSETQ as CDR2.